One and the same sample provided the 5 T cell receptor beta chains below, sequenced in a study of cytomegalovirus exposure and HLA in healthy donors. Use of 60 Vbeta and 13 Jbeta primers characterized the PCR. Some clones are missing from TCRdb's copy, which holds only in-frame ones; the method was immunoSEQ multiplex PCR. The data hold some 150,000 clones, with around 80% observed a single time. Sample: PBMCs. These receptors were taken from a woman in her thirties or forties in good health and CMV-seronegative.

The chain couples TRBV5-1 to TRBJ2-5; 9 bases line up with TRBD2. Unmatched junction bases numbered 5, after V lost 0 bases and J lost 5 bases. The CDR3 contains 15 residues. Germline V lookup: CDR1 SGHRS, CDR2 YFSETQ. CDR3 protein: CASSLGSGRKETQYF. For the CDR3, the DNA is TGCGCCAGCAGCTTGGGTAGCGGGAGAAAGGAGACCCAGTACTTC.

J is TRBJ2-4 and V is TRBV19; 9 bases match TRBD1. The CDR3 loop spans 15 amino acids. Germline V gene data show CDR1 as LNHDA and CDR2 as SQIVND (reference sequence). Trimming cost V 5 bases and J 4 bases; bases outside gene matches: 6. CDR3 amino acids: CASSSPTGGKNIQYF. The CDR3, as DNA: TGTGCCAGTAGTTCGCCGACAGGGGGGAAAAACATTCAGTACTTC.

This clone was seen a single time. The rearrangement links TRBV6-5 to TRBJ2-3; D uncertain. Germline values: CDR1 MNHEY, CDR2 SVGAGI. The CDR3 length is 15 residues. The V gene lost 5 bases and the J gene lost 0 bases, with 12 bases spanning the gap. The CDR3 here is CASSPGPASTDTQYF. In DNA, the CDR3 is TGTGCCAGCAGTCCCGGTCCCGCTAGCACAGATACGCAGTATTTT.

The rearrangement links TRBV25-1 to TRBJ2-1, with TRBD2 matching over 11 bases. V dropped 6 bases and J dropped 5; count of bases not matched to a gene: 3. Germline V gene data show CDR1 as MGHDK and CDR2 as SYGVNS. This CDR3 has 14 residues. Written as DNA, the CDR3 is TGTGCCAGCAGCCGACTAGCGGGAAACAATGAGCAGTTCTTC. Translated: CASSRLAGNNEQFF.

The chain is built from TRBV7-8 and TRBJ2-3; D is ambiguous. From germline, CDR1 is SGHVS and CDR2 FQNEAQ. This CDR3 has 14 amino acids. Trimming left V 0 bases short and J 6 bases short, with 10 bases between. The CDR3 reads CASSLAVSRDTQYF. DNA of the CDR3: TGTGCCAGCAGCTTAGCAGTAAGTCGGGATACGCAGTATTTT.